Below, one T cell receptor beta chain is given with its context. Losses at the gene ends were 6 bases for V and 7 bases for J; bases not matched to a gene: 8. The CDR3 is made up of 14 amino acids. Germline values: CDR1 ENHRY, CDR2 SYGVKD. The sample is drawn from a study of blood T cell repertoires in COVID-19. Study details: PBMCs, B-cell-depleted T cells, or T cells provided the cDNA or gDNA that made up the material.

The authors' processing: Nucleated cell number was recorded as an estimate derived from reference gene primer amplification. The protocol was immunoSEQ multiplex PCR, while the TCRdb copy is restricted to in-frame clones and leaves out a portion. For V, J and clone size, that table is used; D and trimming come from the DNA. The sample consists of roughly 200,000 clones, roughly nine tenths of them appearing once. The sample was PBMCs or T cells enriched from blood (not recorded which). The rearrangement uses TRBV10-3 and TRBJ1-4, with 7 bases lining up with TRBD1. The sequence was collected from a woman in her 50s in a cohort exposed to, infected with or recovered from COVID-19 (not recorded which). This CDR3 is CAIRSTGVGEKLFF. In DNA, the CDR3 is TGTGCCATCAGAAGCACAGGGGTGGGTGAAAAACTGTTTTTT.